Presented here are 18 T cell receptor beta chains from one specimen sequenced in a study of cytomegalovirus exposure and HLA in healthy donors. The PCR made use of 60 Vbeta and 13 Jbeta primers. The protocol was immunoSEQ multiplex PCR, while the TCRdb copy is restricted to in-frame clones and leaves out a portion. The data show some 95,000 clones, with about 70% seen just once and 2.1% held by the top ten. The source material was PBMCs. Receptors were obtained from a young man in good health and CMV-seronegative.

This rearrangement joins TRBV13 to TRBJ1-4; D possibly corresponds to TRBD1 (5 bases). Trimming stripped 0 bases from V and 8 bases from J, with 10 bases between. CDR3 length: 14 residues. Germline lookup yields CDR1 PRHDT and CDR2 FYEKMQ (reference sequence). The CDR3 spells CASSLGREGEKLFF. The CDR3 DNA follows: TGTGCCAGCAGCTTAGGCAGGGAAGGCGAAAAACTGTTTTTT.

This clone was counted once. The genes are TRBV6-4 and TRBJ2-2, with 8 positions matching TRBD1. CDR1 is MRHNA and CDR2 is SNTAGT in the germline V gene. Trimming took 2 bases from V and 8 from J; bases not matched to a gene: 7. This CDR3 is built from 15 residues. The CDR3 sequence: CASSDRRQGIGELFF. The CDR3 nucleotides are TGTGCCAGCAGTGACCGTCGACAGGGGATTGGGGAGCTGTTTTTT.

This clone was seen only a few times. The chain uses TRBV19 and TRBJ1-5; a weak D match, TRBD1 (5 bases). The CDR3 covers 16 residues. The germline gives CDR1 LNHDA, CDR2 SQIVND (reference sequence). V was trimmed by 5 bases and J by 5 bases, leaving 19 bases between them. CDR3 coding DNA: TGTGCCAGTAGTGCCGCGGGGGGAGGTGGGGATCAGCCCCAGCATTTT. It specifies CASSAAGGGGDQPQHF.

This clone was observed once. J is TRBJ1-2 and V is TRBV25-1, with 8 bases identical to TRBD1. Germline V gene data show CDR1 as MGHDK and CDR2 as SYGVNS. The ends lost 2 bases at V and 8 bases at J; junction bases unmatched: 10. The CDR3 has 15 residues. CDR3 sequence (DNA): TGTGCCAGCAGTGAAATGGGGGACAGGATTGGCGGCTACACCTTC. Residues: CASSEMGDRIGGYTF.

This clone was seen only a few times. The chain is built from TRBV5-1 and TRBJ1-1; D call uncertain. The CDR3 runs 13 residues. V gave up 6 bases and J gave up 1 base, with 10 bases separating them. Germline-derived CDR1 and CDR2 are SGHRS and YFSETQ. This chain's CDR3 is CASTSTANTEAFF. DNA of the CDR3: TGCGCCAGCACCTCTACAGCGAACACTGAAGCTTTCTTT.

In nucleotides, the CDR3 is TGCAGCGTTGTTATCCTTGACAGGTCCTACGAGCAGTACTTC. Protein product: CSVVILDRSYEQYF. The chain combines TRBV29-1 with TRBJ2-7, with D perhaps matching TRBD1 (6 bases). The ends were cut back, 4 bases at V and 1 base at J, with 14 bases in the middle. Germline lookup yields CDR1 SQVTM and CDR2 ANQGSEA. This CDR3 region has 14 residues.

This clone has a handful of counts. The chain employs TRBV27 and TRBJ2-7; 13 bases line up with TRBD2. Germline V gene lookup returns CDR1 MNHEY and CDR2 SMNVEV (reference sequence). The CDR3 sequence is 16 residues long. V gave up 6 bases and J gave up 6 bases; unmatched junction bases: 11. CDR3 nucleotides: TGTGCCAGCAGGGGCGGGACTAGCGGGATAAGGGGCGAGCAGTACTTC. It specifies CASRGGTSGIRGEQYF.

The rearrangement links TRBV28 to TRBJ2-7; a weak D match, TRBD2 (5 bases). The V and J ends lost 10 bases and 0 bases respectively, with 13 bases between them. Germline V gene lookup returns CDR1 MDHEN and CDR2 SYDVKM. This CDR3 is built from 13 residues. The CDR3 sequence is CATLSGSSYEQYF. CDR3 bases: TGTGCCACGTTAAGCGGCAGCTCCTACGAGCAGTACTTC.

The chain is built from TRBV7-2 and TRBJ2-3; D is undetermined. The germline V gene has CDR1 SGHTA and CDR2 FQGNSA. CDR3 length: 13 residues. The V and J ends lost 1 base and 4 bases respectively, with 6 bases between them. This CDR3 reads CASSLGPPDTQYF. CDR3 bases: TGTGCCAGCAGCTTAGGGCCGCCAGATACGCAGTATTTT.

The rearrangement uses TRBV28 and TRBJ2-7; D is undetermined. Germline V lookup: CDR1 MDHEN, CDR2 SYDVKM. V lost 2 bases and J 4 bases, leaving 9 bases between the germline ends. The CDR3 is 13 residues long. The DNA of the CDR3 is TGTGCCAGCAGTTTACGACATACTTACGAGCAGTACTTC. It yields the protein CASSLRHTYEQYF.

The chain recombines TRBV30 with TRBJ2-7, with 11 positions matching TRBD2. V lost 0 bases and J lost 6; bases outside the gene matches: 4. The CDR3 sequence is 14 residues long. Germline V gives CDR1 GTSNPN, CDR2 SVGIG (reference sequence). The CDR3 sequence is CAWSVSLAGGEQYF. DNA for the CDR3: TGTGCCTGGAGTGTTTCCCTAGCGGGAGGCGAGCAGTACTTC.

This chain uses TRBV2 with TRBJ1-4; D unresolved. The CDR3 contains 16 residues. The germline gives CDR1 SNHLY, CDR2 FYNNEI. The V end was cut by 0 bases, the J end by 0 bases, with 8 bases between. In nucleotides, the CDR3 is TGTGCCAGCAGTGAAGCTAACATTGCAACTAATGAAAAACTGTTTTTT. This codes for CASSEANIATNEKLFF. The variable domain in full, completed from reference TRBV2 and TRBJ1-4, reads EPEVTQTPSHQVTQMGQEVILRCVPISNHLYFYWYRQILGQKVEFLVSFYNNEISEKSEIFDDQFSVERPDGSNFTLKIRSTKLEDSAMYFCASSEANIATNEKLFFGSGTQLSVL.

This clone was seen only a few times. This chain connects TRBV5-6 to TRBJ1-2, with 7 bases aligning to TRBD1. CDR3 length equals 13 residues. Unmatched junction bases numbered 4, after V lost 4 bases and J lost 4 bases. From germline, CDR1 is SGHDT and CDR2 YYEEEE. As DNA, the CDR3 is TGTGCCAGCAGCGCGGGACAGACCTATGGCTACACCTTC. It is translated as CASSAGQTYGYTF. The full variable domain, in which reference TRBV5-6 and TRBJ1-2 provide the parts outside the CDR3, is DAGVTQSPTHLIKTRGQQVTLRCSPKSGHDTVSWYQQALGQGPQFIFQYYEEEERQRGNFPDRFSGHQFPNYSSELNVNALLLGDSALYLCASSAGQTYGYTFGSGTRLTVV.

This chain uses TRBV29-1 with TRBJ2-7; D is perhaps TRBD2 (7 bases). CDR1 and CDR2 (germline): SQVTM, ANQGSEA. The CDR3 totals 14 residues. V dropped 6 bases and J dropped 6 bases, with 21 bases sitting between them. CDR3 nucleotide sequence: TGCAGCGTCAGACTGGGGGGCGGGAGAGGCGAGCAGTACTTC. Protein: CSVRLGGGRGEQYF.

This clone was seen more than once but under ten times. The chain uses TRBV28 and TRBJ1-5, with D perhaps TRBD1 (5 bases). From germline, CDR1 is MDHEN and CDR2 SYDVKM. V was trimmed by 5 bases and J by 3 bases, leaving 17 bases between them. The CDR3 spans 16 residues. Here the CDR3 DNA reads TGTGCCAGCAGTGGCGGCTTTAGGGGAAACAATCAGCCCCAGCATTTT. Translated: CASSGGFRGNNQPQHF.

This chain connects TRBV4-3 to TRBJ2-2; 11 positions match TRBD1. Trimming removed 3 bases from V and 7 bases from J; junction bases left unmatched: 4. CDR1 and CDR2 (germline): LGHNA, YSLEER. The CDR3 is 15 amino acids. Here the CDR3 DNA reads TGCGCCAGCAGCCATACGGGACAGGGGGACGGGGAGCTGTTTTTT. It codes for CASSHTGQGDGELFF.

This sequence joins TRBV30 and TRBJ2-5, with D perhaps TRBD2 (7 bases). The CDR3 has 14 amino acids. Germline-derived CDR1 and CDR2 are GTSNPN and SVGIG (reference sequence). The V and J ends lost 4 bases and 5 bases respectively, with 17 bases between them. The CDR3 DNA reads TGTGCCTGGACCGACAGGACTAGAATCGAGACCCAGTACTTC. It codes for CAWTDRTRIETQYF.

This rearrangement joins TRBV9 to TRBJ2-1; possible D gene TRBD1, 5 bases. The CDR3 runs 15 residues. The V gene's germline CDR1 is SGDLS and CDR2 YYNGEE. V was shortened by 0 bases and J by 4 bases, with 11 bases between the two germline ends. CDR3 region: CASSVGQHPYNEQFF. Here the CDR3 DNA reads TGTGCCAGCAGCGTAGGACAGCACCCGTACAATGAGCAGTTCTTC.